A selection of T cell receptor beta chains follows, all from one sample in a study of T cell repertoires in cytomegalovirus infection. Via MiXCR, TCRdb re-called the reads, giving one row per CDR3 protein. The sample has about 180,000 distinct CDR3 sequences, approximately 14% seen once. The sequencing input was PBMCs. The source of these receptors is a human donor in good health (CMV status not recorded). Some clones in this sample may be carry-over from other donors' samples. Both conserved end residues are part of each CDR3. Each record gives: CDR3 DNA, CDR3 protein, D gene, V gene, clone size, J gene, CDR3 length. D genes are given only for firm matches. Clone size is not always given. Where it is, it says once, few, many or a class for expanded clones.

CDR3nt: TGTGCCAGCAGCCCACACGGGGGGAACACTGAAGCTTTCTTT; CDR3aa: CASSPHGGNTEAFF; d_gene: .; v_gene: TRBV5-6; abundance: .; j_gene: TRBJ1-1; len: 14
CDR3nt: TGCAGTGCTCGCCTAGCGGCTAGATACAATGAGCAGTTCTTC; CDR3aa: CSARLAARYNEQFF; d_gene: TRBD2; v_gene: TRBV20-1; abundance: few; j_gene: TRBJ2-1; len: 14
CDR3nt: TGTGCCTGGAGCTTAGGACTAGCGGGAGTATCCGGGGAGCTGTTTTTT; CDR3aa: CAWSLGLAGVSGELFF; d_gene: TRBD2; v_gene: TRBV30; abundance: .; j_gene: TRBJ2-2; len: 16
CDR3nt: TGTGCCAGCAGCGCCGGGACATACCAAAACACCATATATTTT; CDR3aa: CASSAGTYQNTIYF; d_gene: .; v_gene: TRBV7-6; abundance: many; j_gene: TRBJ1-3; len: 14
CDR3nt: TGTGCCAGCAGCCCGACAACCAGCAATCAGCCCCAGCATTTT; CDR3aa: CASSPTTSNQPQHF; d_gene: .; v_gene: TRBV7-6; abundance: many; j_gene: TRBJ1-5; len: 14
CDR3nt: TGTGCCAGCAGTGACCGGGACAGGGTTCTAAACACTGAAGCTTTCTTT; CDR3aa: CASSDRDRVLNTEAFF; d_gene: TRBD1; v_gene: TRBV6-5; abundance: .; j_gene: TRBJ1-1; len: 16
CDR3nt: TGTGCCAGCAGTTACTCGAAGGTCTCAGGGGCGGAGACCCAGTACTTC; CDR3aa: CASSYSKVSGAETQYF; d_gene: .; v_gene: TRBV6-5; abundance: few; j_gene: TRBJ2-5; len: 16
CDR3nt: TGTGCCAGCAGTTTAAGTCAGGCGGCAGATACGCAGTATTTT; CDR3aa: CASSLSQAADTQYF; d_gene: .; v_gene: TRBV12-3/TRBV12-4; abundance: few; j_gene: TRBJ2-3; len: 14
CDR3nt: TGTGCCAGCTCACTTGGACAGGGATCGGCTGAGCAGTTCTTC; CDR3aa: CASSLGQGSAEQFF; d_gene: TRBD1; v_gene: TRBV18; abundance: few; j_gene: TRBJ2-1; len: 14
CDR3nt: TGTGCCAGCAGCTTAGCGTGGGGCGCGAACACTGAAGCTTTCTTT; CDR3aa: CASSLAWGANTEAFF; d_gene: .; v_gene: TRBV7-8; abundance: .; j_gene: TRBJ1-1; len: 15